One and the same sample provided the 22 T cell receptor beta chains below, sequenced in a study of cytomegalovirus exposure and HLA in healthy donors. PCR involved 60 Vbeta and 13 Jbeta primers. Profiling relied on immunoSEQ multiplex PCR, and the TCRdb table lists in-frame clones only, not all of them. Among about 160,000 clones listed, roughly 70% were seen once. The sequencing sample was made of PBMCs. The receptors shown here come from a man in his forties or fifties in good health and CMV-seropositive.

The V and J genes are TRBV19 and TRBJ1-5, with D possibly being TRBD1 (5 bases). This CDR3 comprises 12 residues. The germline V gene encodes CDR1 LNHDA and CDR2 SQIVND (reference sequence). The V gene lost 10 bases and the J gene lost 11 bases, with 18 bases spanning the gap. The chain's CDR3 is CATTGGDRAQHF. In nucleotides, the CDR3 is TGTGCCACGACGGGAGGGGATCGGGCCCAGCATTTT.

The chain joins TRBV10-3 to TRBJ2-1, with 9 positions matching TRBD1. There are 14 residues in the CDR3. Germline assignment: CDR1 ENHRY and CDR2 SYGVKD. V shed 6 bases, J shed 1 base, and the junction held 1 base outside the gene matches. CDR3 loop: CAIRGQGSYNEQFF. The CDR3 DNA reads as TGTGCCATCAGGGGACAGGGATCCTACAATGAGCAGTTCTTC.

This chain links TRBV13 with TRBJ2-3; maybe TRBD2 (7 bases). The CDR3 totals 17 residues. V dropped 0 bases and J dropped 2 bases, with 15 bases sitting between them. Germline V CDR1 and CDR2: PRHDT, FYEKMQ (reference sequence). CDR3 bases: TGTGCCAGCAGCTTAGGTCGGGGCGGGGGCTTCACAGATACGCAGTATTTT. It yields the protein CASSLGRGGGFTDTQYF.

The gene calls are TRBV30 and TRBJ1-5; D may be TRBD1 (6 bases). Per germline, CDR1 GTSNPN and CDR2 SVGIG (reference sequence). The CDR3 runs 15 residues. Trimming removed 7 bases from V and 0 bases from J, with 16 bases in between. The CDR3 DNA follows: TGTGCCTTCGAAATCCAGGGGTTTAGCAATCAGCCCCAGCATTTT. Its translation is CAFEIQGFSNQPQHF. Combining the CDR3 with reference TRBV30 and TRBJ1-5 gives the whole variable domain SQTIHQWPATLVQPVGSPLSLECTVEGTSNPNLYWYRQAAGRGLQLLFYSVGIGQISSEVPQNLSASRPQDRQFILSSKKLLLSDSGFYLCAFEIQGFSNQPQHFGDGTRLSIL.

The V call is TRBV5-1, the J call TRBJ2-3, with TRBD2 matching 11 bases. Germline V gene data show CDR1 as SGHRS and CDR2 as YFSETQ. The CDR3 is made up of 16 amino acids. V was pared by 4 bases and J by 1 base, with 5 bases of the junction left unmatched. This chain's CDR3 is CASSPPTSGGTDTQYF. The CDR3 DNA follows: TGCGCCAGCAGCCCACCGACTAGCGGGGGCACAGATACGCAGTATTTT.

The genes are TRBV6-5 and TRBJ1-2; D uncertain. This CDR3 has 11 residues. The germline V gene has CDR1 MNHEY and CDR2 SVGAGI. V lost 10 bases, J lost 3 bases, and 9 bases lay in between. DNA of the CDR3: TGTGCCATCCCTGCGGACTATGGCTACACCTTC. It encodes CAIPADYGYTF.

This chain joins TRBV9 and TRBJ2-1; weak D call: TRBD2 (6 bases). Germline V gene data show CDR1 as SGDLS and CDR2 as YYNGEE. This CDR3 has 15 amino acids. Trimming removed 5 bases from V and 8 bases from J, with 20 bases in between. The CDR3 reads CASSRGRGPGDEQFF. The DNA for the CDR3 is TGTGCCAGCAGTAGAGGGCGGGGCCCTGGGGATGAGCAGTTCTTC.

This chain connects TRBV7-8 to TRBJ2-7, with TRBD1 as a possible D gene (6 bases). V was cut by 5 bases and J by 4 bases, with 15 bases left in between. Germline lookup yields CDR1 SGHVS and CDR2 FQNEAQ. This CDR3 is built from 14 residues. The CDR3 is CASSRGHQNYEQYF. The CDR3, as DNA: TGTGCCAGCAGCCGGGGACACCAAAATTACGAGCAGTACTTC.

V and J are TRBV5-6 and TRBJ1-2, with 7 bases identical to TRBD1. The CDR3 spans 16 residues. CDR1 and CDR2 (germline): SGHDT, YYEEEE. V lost 0 bases to trimming and J lost 0 bases; unmatched junction nucleotides: 5. DNA of the CDR3: TGTGCCAGCAGCTTGGGCGCCGGGACAGCTAACTATGGCTACACCTTC. This translates into CASSLGAGTANYGYTF.

The chain joins TRBV7-9 to TRBJ1-4; 7 nucleotides align to TRBD1. The CDR3 length is 15 residues. The germline V gene has CDR1 SEHNR and CDR2 FQNEAQ (reference sequence). V was pared by 5 bases and J by 4 bases, with 7 bases of the junction left unmatched. The CDR3 spells CASSARDRDNEKLFF. The CDR3 DNA reads as TGTGCCAGCAGCGCCCGGGACAGAGATAATGAAAAACTGTTTTTT.

The chain couples TRBV29-1 to TRBJ2-1; weak D call: TRBD1 (6 bases). CDR1 is SQVTM and CDR2 is ANQGSEA in the germline V gene. The CDR3 is 18 amino acids. The V end was cut by 7 bases, the J end by 0 bases, with 25 bases between. CDR3 DNA: TGCAGCGCCCGTAACAGGGTGGGACCCCGAAGCTCCTACAATGAGCAGTTCTTC. It encodes CSARNRVGPRSSYNEQFF.

This chain uses TRBV6-6 with TRBJ1-1; possibly TRBD1 for D (6 bases). Looked up from germline, CDR1 is MNHNY and CDR2 is SVGAGI (reference sequence). The length of the CDR3 is 13 residues. V lost 4 bases, J lost 1 base, and 7 bases lay in between. CDR3: CASSWDTNTEAFF. The CDR3 DNA is TGTGCCAGCAGTTGGGACACGAACACTGAAGCTTTCTTT.

This clone was seen a few times. The chain has TRBV18 and TRBJ1-1; no clear D gene. The CDR3 extends over 14 amino acids. Germline V gives CDR1 KGHSH, CDR2 LQKENI. V was pared by 3 bases and J by 3 bases, with 11 bases between. CDR3 sequence reads: CASSPSGSYTEAFF. CDR3 nucleotides: TGTGCCAGCTCACCTTCGGGGTCCTACACTGAAGCTTTCTTT.

This chain links TRBV10-3 with TRBJ2-3; TRBD2 matches 11 bases. Germline V gene lookup returns CDR1 ENHRY and CDR2 SYGVKD. Trimming removed 3 bases from V and 6 bases from J; junction bases left unmatched: 2. The length of the CDR3 is 14 residues. The CDR3 here is CAISDLAGGDTQYF. CDR3 nucleotide sequence: TGTGCCATCAGTGATTTAGCGGGGGGGGATACGCAGTATTTT.

The V gene is TRBV29-1, the J gene TRBJ1-1; no clear D gene. V gave up 0 bases and J gave up 4 bases, with 12 bases separating them. Germline CDR1 is SQVTM and CDR2 is ANQGSEA. The CDR3 has 14 amino acids. CDR3 loop: CSVEDSLIGTEAFF. The CDR3 region has the DNA TGCAGCGTTGAAGATAGTTTGATTGGCACTGAAGCTTTCTTT.

Only one count was recorded for this clone. V usage is TRBV18 and J usage is TRBJ2-7, with 7 bases lining up with TRBD1. There are 14 residues in the CDR3. Germline V gene data show CDR1 as KGHSH and CDR2 as LQKENI. The V segment lost 7 bases and the J segment 0 bases; nucleotides outside the gene matches: 6. The CDR3 coding sequence is TGTGCCAGCTTAAAGGACAGGAGCTCCTACGAGCAGTACTTC. Protein: CASLKDRSSYEQYF.

This chain connects TRBV5-4 to TRBJ2-7; 8 bases match TRBD1. Per germline, CDR1 SGHNT and CDR2 YYREEE (reference sequence). Trimming took 3 bases from V and 4 from J; bases not matched to a gene: 3. CDR3 size: 13 residues. This CDR3 reads CASSSTGGYEQYF. The CDR3 DNA reads TGTGCCAGCAGCTCCACAGGGGGATACGAGCAGTACTTC.

This clone was observed a few times. The gene calls are TRBV4-1 and TRBJ2-5, with unresolved D. The J call may be in error: the DNA end matches TRBJ2-7 better. Per the germline V gene, CDR1 is MGHRA and CDR2 is YSYEKL. This CDR3 comprises 13 residues. In DNA form, the CDR3 reads TGCGCCAGCAGCCAGCTCCCAACCTACGAGCAGTACTTC. It translates to CASSQLPTYEQYF.

The chain has TRBV9 and TRBJ2-2; 10 nucleotides match TRBD2. Germline V lookup: CDR1 SGDLS, CDR2 YYNGEE. The CDR3 is made up of 18 amino acids. V shed 1 base and J 6 bases; nucleotides not matched to a gene: 12. CDR3 loop: CASSVSIPAGGQAGELFF. CDR3 DNA: TGTGCCAGCAGCGTATCGATCCCAGCGGGGGGGCAAGCCGGGGAGCTGTTTTTT.

Notes on this clone: Germline and junction disagree at one end, which may indicate a read error. The chain couples TRBV7-9 to TRBJ1-1, with a tentative D call TRBD1 (5 bases). This CDR3 is built from 12 residues. From germline, CDR1 is SEHNR and CDR2 FQNEAQ (reference sequence). As DNA, the CDR3 is TGTTCCAGCAGCTTATTCGAGACAGCGGCTTTCTTT. Encoded protein: CSSSLFETAAFF.

The table lists this clone with a few counts. V usage is TRBV7-9 and J usage is TRBJ2-7; possibly TRBD1 for D (6 bases). V was clipped by 5 bases and J by 3 bases, with 20 bases between them. CDR1 and CDR2 from the germline V gene are SEHNR and FQNEAQ (reference sequence). This CDR3 has 16 amino acids. In DNA form, the CDR3 reads TGTGCCAGCAGCCCCCCCAGGGGCCCCGCCATCTACGAGCAGTACTTC. Amino acids: CASSPPRGPAIYEQYF.

This clone was detected only once. The chain couples TRBV19 to TRBJ1-2; D unclear. The germline V gene has CDR1 LNHDA and CDR2 SQIVND (reference sequence). The CDR3 contains 18 residues. The ends were cut back, 2 bases at V and 6 bases at J, with 25 bases in the middle. This CDR3 reads CASSIKAGSSLITHGYTF. The CDR3 DNA reads TGTGCCAGTAGTATAAAGGCTGGGAGTTCTTTGATTACCCATGGCTACACCTTC. Looking up the rest from reference TRBV19 and TRBJ1-2 gives the full variable domain: DGGITQSPKYLFRKEGQNVTLSCEQNLNHDAMYWYRQDPGQGLRLIYYSQIVNDFQKGDIAEGYSVSREKKESFPLTVTSAQKNPTAFYLCASSIKAGSSLITHGYTFGSGTRLTVV.